What follows are 11 T cell receptor beta chains derived from one specimen sequenced in a study of OX40 agonist ivuxolimab in advanced cancers. The method was immunoSEQ multiplex PCR; TCRdb's version includes in-frame clones alone and lacks a portion of them. The repertoire holds more than 70,000 clones, 65% to 90% seen once, with around 0.5% in the top ten. Source: CD4+ or CD8+ T cells sorted from blood, taken in a trial of the OX40 agonist ivuxolimab. Receptor source: an adult with an advanced solid tumor such as melanoma, head and neck, liver or kidney cancer.

V usage is TRBV6-1 and J usage is TRBJ2-5; 7 bases agree with TRBD2. V was clipped by 2 bases and J by 4 bases; unmatched bases: 7. This CDR3 has 15 amino acids. In germline, CDR1 is MNHNS, CDR2 SASEGT. DNA for the CDR3: TGTGCCAGCAGTGAAAGTTTTAGCGGGCTAGAGACCCAGTACTTC. Its translation: CASSESFSGLETQYF.

This clone was picked up one time. The chain joins TRBV4-3 to TRBJ2-5; a possible D gene is TRBD2 (6 bases). Germline V gives CDR1 LGHNA, CDR2 YSLEER. Trimming removed 5 bases from V and 5 bases from J, with 18 bases in between. The CDR3 is 15 amino acids. The chain's CDR3 is CASSGTWGVWETQYF. For the CDR3, the DNA is TGCGCCAGCAGCGGCACCTGGGGGGTATGGGAGACCCAGTACTTC.

J is TRBJ2-5 and V is TRBV15; tentative D call: TRBD2 (5 bases). This CDR3 has 15 residues. The V end was cut by 8 bases, the J end by 0 bases, with 16 bases between. The germline gives CDR1 LNHNV, CDR2 YYDKDF (reference sequence). As DNA, the CDR3 is TGTGCCACCGTGGGTCAAGGAGGAAACCAAGAGACCCAGTACTTC. Its protein product is CATVGQGGNQETQYF.

V gene TRBV7-9 combines with J gene TRBJ1-5; 9 bases match TRBD1. Germline CDR1 reads SEHNR; CDR2 reads FQNEAQ (reference sequence). J gave up 6 bases and V 5 bases, and 8 bases lay outside the gene matches. This CDR3 contains 15 residues. The CDR3 nucleotides read TGTGCCAGCAGCCCACCGGGACAGGGTAGTCAGCCCCAGCATTTT. Translating gives CASSPPGQGSQPQHF.

The J gene is TRBJ2-5, the V gene TRBV5-4, with 12 bases lining up with TRBD2. This CDR3 spans 15 amino acids. CDR1 and CDR2 (germline): SGHNT, YYREEE (reference sequence). With 4 bases clipped from V and 2 bases from J, the junction kept 3 bases outside the gene matches. The chain's CDR3 is CASSTTSGGQETQYF. CDR3 bases: TGTGCCAGCAGCACAACTAGCGGGGGGCAAGAGACCCAGTACTTC.

This sequence joins TRBV2 and TRBJ2-3, with D unclear. The CDR3 has 14 residues. From germline, CDR1 is SNHLY and CDR2 FYNNEI. Trimming cost V 4 bases and J 5 bases, with 13 bases left between them. The CDR3 spells CASSVEGSGDTQYF. The CDR3 nucleotides read TGTGCCAGCAGTGTCGAAGGGTCGGGAGATACGCAGTATTTT.

CDR3 protein: CASSSRDYVNEQFF. In DNA form, the CDR3 reads TGTGCCAGCAGCTCCCGGGACTACGTGAATGAGCAGTTCTTC. The J gene is TRBJ2-1, the V gene TRBV7-2, with 7 nucleotides matching TRBD2. Germline V gene data show CDR1 as SGHTA and CDR2 as FQGNSA. The ends lost 4 bases at V and 7 bases at J; junction bases unmatched: 7. CDR3 length equals 14 residues.

Concerning this clone itself: This sample includes further DNA sequences coding for the same CDR3. V usage is TRBV15 and J usage is TRBJ2-7; D is uncertain. Trimming left V 3 bases short and J 5 bases short, with 14 bases between. In germline, CDR1 is LNHNV, CDR2 YYDKDF (reference sequence). The CDR3 sequence is 14 residues long. CDR3 sequence reads: CATSRRLGMNEQYF. The CDR3 DNA is TGTGCCACCAGCAGGCGTTTGGGTATGAACGAGCAGTACTTC.

The chain is built from TRBV11-2 and TRBJ2-5; possible D gene TRBD2, 6 bases. V was trimmed by 4 bases and J by 5 bases, leaving 11 bases between them. The CDR3 spans 13 residues. CDR1 is SGHAT and CDR2 is FQNNGV in the germline V gene. In DNA form, the CDR3 reads TGTGCCAGCAGCTCTCGGGAGTGGGAGACCCAGTACTTC. Encoded protein: CASSSREWETQYF.

This CDR3 reads CASSRGGSNTEAFF. As DNA, the CDR3 is TGTGCCAGCAGTAGAGGGGGCTCGAACACTGAAGCTTTCTTT. The gene calls are TRBV27 and TRBJ1-1; 7 bases agree with TRBD1. The germline gives CDR1 MNHEY, CDR2 SMNVEV (reference sequence). Trimming took 5 bases from V and 1 from J; bases not matched to a gene: 4. This CDR3 has 14 residues.

The chain joins TRBV11-3 to TRBJ2-3, with 7 bases that match TRBD1. In germline, CDR1 is SGHNT, CDR2 YENEEA. V shed 5 bases and J 6 bases; nucleotides not matched to a gene: 11. This CDR3 comprises 15 residues. The CDR3 loop is CASSVGTAPEDTQYF. CDR3 bases: TGTGCCAGCAGCGTAGGGACAGCCCCAGAGGATACGCAGTATTTT.